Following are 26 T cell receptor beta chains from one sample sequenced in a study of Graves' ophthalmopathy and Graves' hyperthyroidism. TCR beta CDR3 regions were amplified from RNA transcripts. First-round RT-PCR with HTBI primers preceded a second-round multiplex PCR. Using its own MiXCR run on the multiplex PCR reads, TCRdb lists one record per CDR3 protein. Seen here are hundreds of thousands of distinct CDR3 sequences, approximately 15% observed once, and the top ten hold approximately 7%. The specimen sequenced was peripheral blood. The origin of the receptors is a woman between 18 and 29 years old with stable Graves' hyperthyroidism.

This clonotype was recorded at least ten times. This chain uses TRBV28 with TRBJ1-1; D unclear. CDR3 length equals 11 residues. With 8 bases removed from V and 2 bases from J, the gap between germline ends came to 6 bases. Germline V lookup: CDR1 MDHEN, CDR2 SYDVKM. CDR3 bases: TGTGCCAGCTTAACCAACACTGAAGCTTTCTTT. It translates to CASLTNTEAFF.

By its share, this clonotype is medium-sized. The CDR3 reads CASSQYWDITMNTEAFF. The DNA for the CDR3 is TGTGCCAGCAGCCAATATTGGGACATAACCATGAACACTGAAGCTTTCTTT. The chain combines TRBV6-4 with TRBJ1-1; D might be TRBD1 (6 bases). The germline V and J ends were trimmed by 6 bases and 0 bases, with 20 bases remaining between them. The CDR3 has 17 residues. Germline lookup yields CDR1 MRHNA and CDR2 SNTAGT.

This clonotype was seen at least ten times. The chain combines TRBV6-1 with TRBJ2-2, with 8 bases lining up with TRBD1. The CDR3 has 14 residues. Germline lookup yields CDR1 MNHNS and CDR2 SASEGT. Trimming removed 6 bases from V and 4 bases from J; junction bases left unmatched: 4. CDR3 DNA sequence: TGTGCCAGCAGGGGGGACAGGATCACCGGGGAGCTGTTTTTT. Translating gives CASRGDRITGELFF.

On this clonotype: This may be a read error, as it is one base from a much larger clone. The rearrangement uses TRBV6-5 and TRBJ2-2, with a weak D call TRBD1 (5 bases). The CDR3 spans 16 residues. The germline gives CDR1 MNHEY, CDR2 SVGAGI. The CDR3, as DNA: TGTGCCAGCAGTTACTCTCGGACAACGCCCACCAGGGAGCTGTTTTTT. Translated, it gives CASSYSRTTPTRELFF.

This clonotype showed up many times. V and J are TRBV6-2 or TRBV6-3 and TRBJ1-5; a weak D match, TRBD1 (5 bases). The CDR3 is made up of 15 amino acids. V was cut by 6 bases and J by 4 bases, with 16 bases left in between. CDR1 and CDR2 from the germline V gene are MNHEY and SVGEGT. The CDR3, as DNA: TGTGCCAGCAGAACTGGGACGGGACCGAATCAGCCCCAGCATTTT. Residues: CASRTGTGPNQPQHF.

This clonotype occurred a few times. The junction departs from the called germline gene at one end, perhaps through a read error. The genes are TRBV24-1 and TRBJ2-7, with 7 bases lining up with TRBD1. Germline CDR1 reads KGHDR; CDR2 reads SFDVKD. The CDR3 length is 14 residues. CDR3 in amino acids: CTTSDSDRDYEQYF. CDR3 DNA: TGTACCACCAGTGATTCAGACAGGGACTACGAGCAGTACTTC.

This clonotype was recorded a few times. For the CDR3, the DNA is TGCAGCGTTCAACTGGGACAGGCGTTCGAGCAGTACTTC. This gives the protein CSVQLGQAFEQYF. The rearrangement uses TRBV29-1 and TRBJ2-7, with 8 positions matching TRBD1. Germline V lookup: CDR1 SQVTM, CDR2 ANQGSEA. The ends lost 5 bases at V and 6 bases at J; junction bases unmatched: 9. This CDR3 has 13 amino acids.

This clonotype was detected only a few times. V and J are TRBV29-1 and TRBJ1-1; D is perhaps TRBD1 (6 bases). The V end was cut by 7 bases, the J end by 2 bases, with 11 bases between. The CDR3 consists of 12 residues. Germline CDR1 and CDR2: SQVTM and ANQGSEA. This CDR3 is CSGWGANTEAFF. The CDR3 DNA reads TGCAGCGGGTGGGGGGCTAACACTGAAGCTTTCTTT.

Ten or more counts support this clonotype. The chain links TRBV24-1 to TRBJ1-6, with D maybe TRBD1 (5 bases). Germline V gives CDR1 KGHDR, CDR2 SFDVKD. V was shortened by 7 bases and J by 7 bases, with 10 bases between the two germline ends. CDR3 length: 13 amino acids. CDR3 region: CATRKEGNSPLHF. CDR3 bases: TGTGCCACCAGGAAAGAGGGGAATTCACCCCTCCACTTT.

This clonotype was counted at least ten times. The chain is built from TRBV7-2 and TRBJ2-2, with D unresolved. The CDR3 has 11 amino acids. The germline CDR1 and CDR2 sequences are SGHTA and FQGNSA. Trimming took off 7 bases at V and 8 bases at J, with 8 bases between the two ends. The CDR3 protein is CASTLGGELFF. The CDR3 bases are TGTGCCAGCACCCTCGGGGGGGAGCTGTTTTTT. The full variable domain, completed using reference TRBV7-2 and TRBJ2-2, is GAGVSQSPSNKVTEKGKDVELRCDPISGHTALYWYRQSLGQGLEFLIYFQGNSAPDKSGLPSDRFSAERTGGSVSTLTIQRTQQEDSAVYLCASTLGGELFFGEGSRLTVL.

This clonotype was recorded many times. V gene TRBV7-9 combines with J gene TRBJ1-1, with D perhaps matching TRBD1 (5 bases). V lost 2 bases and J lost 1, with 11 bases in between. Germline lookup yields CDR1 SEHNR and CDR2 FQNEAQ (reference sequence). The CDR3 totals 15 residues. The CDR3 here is CASSLPGPQNTEAFF. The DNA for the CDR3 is TGTGCCAGCAGCTTACCGGGGCCACAGAACACTGAAGCTTTCTTT. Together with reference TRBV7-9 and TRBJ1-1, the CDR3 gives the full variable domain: DTGVSQNPRHKITKRGQNVTFRCDPISEHNRLYWYRQTLGQGPEFLTYFQNEAQLEKSRLLSDRFSAERPKGSFSTLEIQRTEQGDSAMYLCASSLPGPQNTEAFFGQGTRLTVV.

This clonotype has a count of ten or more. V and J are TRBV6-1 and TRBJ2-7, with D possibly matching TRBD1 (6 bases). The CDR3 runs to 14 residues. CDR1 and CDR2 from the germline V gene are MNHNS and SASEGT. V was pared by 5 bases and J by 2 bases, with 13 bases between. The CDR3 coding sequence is TGTGCCAGCAGTCCGGACAGCTTCACCTACGAGCAGTACTTC. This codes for CASSPDSFTYEQYF.

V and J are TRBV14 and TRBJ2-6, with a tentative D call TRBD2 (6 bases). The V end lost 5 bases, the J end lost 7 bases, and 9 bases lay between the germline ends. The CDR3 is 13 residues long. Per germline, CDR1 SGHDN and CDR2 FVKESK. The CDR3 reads CASSWGLANVLTF. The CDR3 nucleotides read TGTGCCAGCAGCTGGGGACTCGCCAACGTCCTGACTTTC.

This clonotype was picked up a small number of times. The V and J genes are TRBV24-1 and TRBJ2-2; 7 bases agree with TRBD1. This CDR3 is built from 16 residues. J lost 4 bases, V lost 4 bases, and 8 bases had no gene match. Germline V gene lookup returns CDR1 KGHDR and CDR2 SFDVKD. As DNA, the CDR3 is TGTGCCACCAGTGAACACAGGGGTTCGGGCACCGGGGAGCTGTTTTTT. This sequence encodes CATSEHRGSGTGELFF.

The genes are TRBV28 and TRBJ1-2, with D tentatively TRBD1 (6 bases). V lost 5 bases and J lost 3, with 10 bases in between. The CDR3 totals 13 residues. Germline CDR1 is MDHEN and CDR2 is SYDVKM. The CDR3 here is CASSKGGDYGYTF. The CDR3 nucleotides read TGTGCCAGCAGTAAAGGGGGGGACTATGGCTACACCTTC.

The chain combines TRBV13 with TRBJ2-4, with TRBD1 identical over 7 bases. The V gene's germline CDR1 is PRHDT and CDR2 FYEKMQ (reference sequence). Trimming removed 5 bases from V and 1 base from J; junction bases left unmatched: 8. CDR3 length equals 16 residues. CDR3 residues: CASSPSTDRAKNIQYF. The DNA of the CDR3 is TGTGCCAGCAGCCCATCTACGGACAGGGCCAAAAACATTCAGTACTTC.

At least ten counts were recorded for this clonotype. CDR3 sequence (DNA): TGCGCCAGCAGCTTGACAGGTCCCTATAATTCACCCCTCCACTTT. Its translation: CASSLTGPYNSPLHF. The chain couples TRBV5-1 to TRBJ1-6; TRBD1 might be the D (5 bases). V lost 1 base and J 2 bases, leaving 7 bases between the germline ends. The CDR3 has 15 residues. The germline gives CDR1 SGHRS, CDR2 YFSETQ. Combining the CDR3 with reference TRBV5-1 and TRBJ1-6 gives the whole variable domain KAGVTQTPRYLIKTRGQQVTLSCSPISGHRSVSWYQQTPGQGLQFLFEYFSETQRNKGNFPGRFSGRQFSNSRSEMNVSTLELGDSALYLCASSLTGPYNSPLHFGNGTRLTVT.

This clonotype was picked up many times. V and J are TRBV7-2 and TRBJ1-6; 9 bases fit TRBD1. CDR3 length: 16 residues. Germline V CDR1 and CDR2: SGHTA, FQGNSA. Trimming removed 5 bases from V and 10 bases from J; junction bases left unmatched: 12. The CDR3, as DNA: TGTGCCAGCAGCCTACCGACAGGGGGGGGCCGGTCACCCCTCCACTTT. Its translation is CASSLPTGGGRSPLHF. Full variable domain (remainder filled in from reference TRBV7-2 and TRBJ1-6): GAGVSQSPSNKVTEKGKDVELRCDPISGHTALYWYRQSLGQGLEFLIYFQGNSAPDKSGLPSDRFSAERTGGSVSTLTIQRTQQEDSAVYLCASSLPTGGGRSPLHFGNGTRLTVT.

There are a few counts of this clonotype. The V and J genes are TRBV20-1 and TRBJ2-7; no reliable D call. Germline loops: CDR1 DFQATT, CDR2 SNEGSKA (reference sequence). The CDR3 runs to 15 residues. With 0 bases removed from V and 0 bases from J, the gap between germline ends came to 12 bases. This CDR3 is CSARDRQASSYEQYF. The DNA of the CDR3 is TGCAGTGCTAGAGATCGGCAGGCAAGCTCCTACGAGCAGTACTTC.

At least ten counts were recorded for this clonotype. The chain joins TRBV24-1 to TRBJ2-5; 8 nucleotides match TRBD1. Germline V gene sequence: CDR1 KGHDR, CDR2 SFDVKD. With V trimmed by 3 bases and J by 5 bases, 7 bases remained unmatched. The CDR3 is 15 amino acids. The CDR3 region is CATSDDRGGRETQYF. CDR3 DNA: TGTGCCACCAGTGATGACAGGGGAGGCCGGGAGACCCAGTACTTC.

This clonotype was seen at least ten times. The CDR3 DNA sequence: TGTGCCAGCAGCCCCCGGACAGGGGGCCACGAGCAGTACTTC. Amino acid sequence: CASSPRTGGHEQYF. The chain uses TRBV7-2 and TRBJ2-7; 11 bases align to TRBD1. Per the germline V gene, CDR1 is SGHTA and CDR2 is FQGNSA. This CDR3 is built from 14 residues. V trimming: 5 bases; J trimming: 5 bases; junction bases outside the gene matches: 5.

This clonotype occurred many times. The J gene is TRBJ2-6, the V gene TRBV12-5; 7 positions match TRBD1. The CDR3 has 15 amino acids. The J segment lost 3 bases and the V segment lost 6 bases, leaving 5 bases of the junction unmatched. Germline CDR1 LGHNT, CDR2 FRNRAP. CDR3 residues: CASGLTGVGANVLTF. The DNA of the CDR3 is TGTGCTAGTGGCCTAACAGGGGTTGGGGCCAACGTCCTGACTTTC.

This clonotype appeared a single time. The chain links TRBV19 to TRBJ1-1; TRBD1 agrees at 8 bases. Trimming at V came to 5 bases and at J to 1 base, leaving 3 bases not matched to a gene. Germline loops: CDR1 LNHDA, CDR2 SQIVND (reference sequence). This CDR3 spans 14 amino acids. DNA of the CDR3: TGTGCCAGTAGTTCAGGGGGCTCGAACACTGAAGCTTTCTTT. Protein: CASSSGGSNTEAFF.

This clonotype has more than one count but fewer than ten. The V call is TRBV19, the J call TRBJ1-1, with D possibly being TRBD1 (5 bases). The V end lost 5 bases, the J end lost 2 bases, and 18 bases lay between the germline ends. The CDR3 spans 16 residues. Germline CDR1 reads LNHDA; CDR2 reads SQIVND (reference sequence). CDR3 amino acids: CASSGTLGAGNTEAFF. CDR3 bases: TGTGCCAGTAGTGGCACGCTTGGGGCTGGAAACACTGAAGCTTTCTTT.

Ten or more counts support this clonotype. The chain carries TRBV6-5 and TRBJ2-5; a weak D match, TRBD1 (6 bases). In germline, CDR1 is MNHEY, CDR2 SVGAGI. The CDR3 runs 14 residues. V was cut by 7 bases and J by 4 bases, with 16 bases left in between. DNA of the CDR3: TGTGCCAGCAATTTACAGGGTTTGCGAGAGACCCAGTACTTC. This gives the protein CASNLQGLRETQYF.

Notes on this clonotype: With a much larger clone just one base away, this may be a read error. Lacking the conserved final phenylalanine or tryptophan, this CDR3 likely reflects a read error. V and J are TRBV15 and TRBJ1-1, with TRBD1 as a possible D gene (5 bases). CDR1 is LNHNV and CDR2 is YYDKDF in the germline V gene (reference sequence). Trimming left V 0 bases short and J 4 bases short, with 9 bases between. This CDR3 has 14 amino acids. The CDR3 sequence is CATSRDVRGTEAFV. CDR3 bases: TGTGCCACCAGCAGAGATGTTAGGGGCACTGAAGCTTTCGTT.